What follows describes a single T cell receptor (beta chain). Its binding antigen is unknown. Per-base quality was not reported, and no clone a single base away is much larger than it. The sample is drawn from a study of cytomegalovirus exposure and HLA in healthy donors (TCRdb year 2017). Regarding the research as a whole: An earlier analysis of approximately 550 of the donors reported 250 to 300 Gb of sequence data and 117 million unique TCR beta sequences from 190 million or so T cells. An early release covering roughly 580 HLA-typed donors comprised about 320 gigabases of sequencing data and tens of millions of unique TCR sequences. Among the roughly 400 genotyped donors, approximately 77% belonged to the genetic ancestry cluster associated with self-reported Caucasian donors. The study was designed to test whether signatures of past pathogen exposure could be identified by cataloging public T cell receptors. The study used immunosequencing to profile the T cell repertoires of under 700 subjects and linked those repertoires to cytomegalovirus serostatus. Along with the roughly 700-subject first cohort, a separate validation cohort of about 110 different subjects was used. To predict cytomegalovirus infection status, the study brought together high-throughput TCR immunosequencing, statistical association of individual TCRs with disease status, and machine learning. To study patterns of TCR occurrence, a later analysis re-analyzed previously published TCR beta repertoires from 666 donors and added high-resolution HLA genotyping. Rather than drawing on any new phenotypic data, the later analysis identified candidate immune exposures from TCR beta sequences and the way those sequences occurred across donors. In an earlier analysis of 587 of the donors, high-throughput TCR beta sequencing was used to judge whether each TCR beta V gene segment behaved as functional or pseudogenic. Donor age, sex, ethnicity and CMV serostatus were collected together with the repertoire data. Genome-wide SNP genotypes for about 65% of the 666 donors were used in a later genetic analysis, which treated that subset as a discovery cohort. All discovery cohort repertoires had been generated on a single sequencing platform. HLA typing included class I and class II loci at four-digit resolution. Typing coverage differed by locus: A, B, C, DRB1 and DQB1 were typed in roughly 620-630 donors, DQA1 in roughly 500, DPA1 in 606, and DPB1 in approximately 450. Roughly 5 DR-DQ haplotypes were handled as single units for association and clustering, since linkage in the cohort was strong. Among roughly 400 genotyped donors of the cohort, an average of around 250,000 unique TCR beta nucleotide sequences was sequenced per donor, of which 15% to 20% were non-productive.

Summary of the overall study and its limitations: In an earlier analysis of approximately 590 of the donors, most TCR beta V segments were observed in productive rearrangements about 90% or about 30% of the time, broadly matching IMGT annotations. At a false discovery rate of 0.05, a later analysis linked some 18,000 TCR beta sequences to specific HLA alleles. The classifier was reported to diagnose cytomegalovirus status with high specificity and sensitivity in both the original and validation cohorts. V-gene and J-gene trimming of TCR beta chains was associated with a missense DCLRE1C variant in a later genetic analysis, and the association was replicated in an independent cohort. The 87-base-pair reads could not distinguish some IMGT-functional V segments, including TRBV6-2 and TRBV6-3, so those segments were excluded. HLA typing was unavailable for some donors at each locus, so association tests used only the typed subset. Immune exposure information for the cohort was limited to CMV serostatus. Compared with the 666-donor mean, donors in an Asian-associated ancestry cluster had fewer N-insertions in productive TCRs, according to a later genetic analysis. Correlated functional status among segregating V segments might reflect linkage disequilibrium, but an unknown experimental factor could not be ruled out. Presence/absence analyses assumed roughly uniform sequencing depth across donors, an assumption that may not hold. The sequencing pipeline was judged likely to have produced a cluster of highly shared sequence variants as a technical artifact. In a later analysis, TCR association rates were found to vary across HLA loci, with the most associated TCRs seen for DRB1 alleles and the fewest for HLA-C alleles. Most CMV-associated TCR beta chains appeared to be HLA-restricted in a later analysis, and the HLA associations seemed to be driven largely by CMV exposure. According to the authors, the approach could potentially be generalized to other disease states and immunological phenotypes. According to a later analysis, parvovirus B19, influenza, CMV and Epstein-Barr virus appeared linked to several top co-occurrence clusters. The earlier analysis of approximately 590 of the donors excluded fewer than 20 rarely observed V segments, including chromosome 9 orphons, because counts were too low. While some public TCRs were present in many individuals, most TCR sequences turned up only very rarely across donors. The cohort was sequenced for TCR beta chains only, and without alpha or paired-chain data the features that could be detected were limited. A further reported finding was that TCR beta sequences accurately predicted the HLA-A and HLA-B alleles for most subjects in the first cohort. When HLA alleles, especially DR and DQ, strongly co-occurred, TCR associations were difficult to assign to individual alleles. The study gave a list of about 150 TCR beta chains associated with cytomegalovirus. In vitro tests confirmed that a few of the cytomegalovirus-associated TCR beta chains recognize cytomegalovirus antigens. In a later analysis, HLA-associated TCR beta chains showed more clonal expansion and lower generation probabilities than non-associated chains that were equally common.

The CDR3 starts with the cysteine, ends with the phenylalanine, and has 11 residues. CDR3 DNA only is kept here, 33 bases in frame from base 1. V was cut back by 0 bases and J by 9 bases, leaving a gap of 6 bases between them. Taken from the germline V gene (reference sequence), the CDR1 and CDR2 loops are GTSNPN and SVGIG. In total, over 600 healthy bone marrow donors made up the cohort. At the time of sampling, every cohort member was nominally healthy, though immune exposures that went unrecorded were likely present. The donor tested CMV seronegative and was one of the 352 seronegative cohort members. Every donor gave a peripheral blood sample, and the peripheral blood mononuclear cells from that sample were used for TCR beta sequencing. The Qiagen DNeasy Blood Extraction Kit was used to extract genomic DNA from the blood cell samples. Library method: the immunoSEQ multiplex PCR assay. For the multiplex PCR, a mixture combining 60 forward primers for TCR Vbeta segments and 13 reverse primers for TCR Jbeta segments was used. A multiplex PCR assay on genomic DNA amplified the CDR3 region of rearranged TCR beta genes. Amplified TCR beta libraries were sequenced as 87-base-pair reads on the Illumina HiSeq System. Per the original workflow: A later analysis tallied about 77 million unique TCR beta chains across the 666 repertoires, and about 12 million of those chains were shared by two or more donors. Raw reads were error-corrected and collapsed into unique sequences with a nearest-neighbor algorithm that merged closely related sequences to remove PCR and sequencing errors. V, D and J gene segments were assigned by aligning CDR3 sequences to IMGT reference sequences. For a sequence to be retained, at least a six-nucleotide match to both a V gene segment and a J gene segment was required. Rearrangements were classified as productive when the CDR3 lacked stop codons and remained in frame with V and J, and all other rearrangements were classified as non-productive. CDR3 was defined according to IMGT convention as the region running from the second conserved V-encoded cysteine to the conserved J-encoded phenylalanine. In an earlier analysis of some 550 of the donors, sequences lacking an unambiguous match to a single V gene segment were excluded. In an earlier analysis of approximately 500 of the donors, a V segment was called functional when productive rearrangements were above 56.7%, and segregating when the standard deviation between donors exceeded 5%. To diagnose cytomegalovirus status from the catalog of TCR beta chain sequences, a statistical classification framework was built. In a later analysis, TCR nucleotide sequences were compared against IMGT/GENE-DB human TR gene sequences so that V and J genes could be assigned. Using the TCRdist pipeline, a later analysis assigned CDR3 sequences along with most-parsimonious VDJ recombination scenarios. A later analysis defined each TCR beta chain by its CDR3 amino acid sequence plus V-gene family, and excluded reads lacking a unique V-gene family. In a later analysis, fewer than 650 highly shared, low-generation-probability nucleotide sequences were removed to address suspected cross-contamination and a sequencing artifact. In a later analysis, a clonal expansion index for each public chain was calculated from normalized within-repertoire ranks of inferred template counts. Generation probabilities in a later analysis came from a VDJ recombination model fitted to out-of-frame rearrangements, and those results were checked against IGoR. In a later analysis, hypergeometric tests were used to score TCR-TCR, TCR-HLA and TCR-CMV co-occurrence, with a repertoire-size bias correction applied to TCR pairs. A later analysis estimated false discovery rates by permuting HLA or CMV assignments 20 times. In a later analysis, co-occurring TCRs were grouped with DBSCAN, and TCRdist sequence similarity was added when clustering was performed within HLA-allele-positive subsets. For co-occurrence clustering, repertoires with fewer than 30,000 or more than 120,000 public chains were excluded, along with several repertoires with anomalous nucleotide sharing. The immuneACCESS repertoire file appears here via TCRdb, limited to in-frame rearrangements. These files lack a portion of the clones; in checked studies, under half of the deficit traces to unresolved V genes, and the cause of the others is not known. V and J calls and clone size follow that table, whereas D and trimming were derived from the DNA. This sample holds some 130,000 clones; 79% were observed only once. Jointly, the top ten make up roughly 2% of the sample.

The source of this sequence is a man between 18 and 29 years old in good health and CMV-seronegative. Rearrangement joined TRBV30 to TRBJ2-1; the D gene cannot be named for sure. Input material: PBMCs. This receptor carries the CDR3 CAWSVRVEQFF. The nucleotides read TGTGCCTGGAGTGTGAGAGTTGAGCAGTTCTTC.